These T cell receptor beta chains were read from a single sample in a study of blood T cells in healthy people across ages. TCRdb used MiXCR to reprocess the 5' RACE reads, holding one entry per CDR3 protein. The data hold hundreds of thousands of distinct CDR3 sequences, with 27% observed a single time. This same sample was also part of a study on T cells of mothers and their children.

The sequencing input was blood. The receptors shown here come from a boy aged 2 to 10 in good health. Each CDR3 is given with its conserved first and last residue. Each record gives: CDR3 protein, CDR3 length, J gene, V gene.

CDR3aa: CSATGLAGALEETQYF; len: 16; j_gene: TRBJ2-5; v_gene: TRBV20-1
CDR3aa: CASRRAGGERGEQFF; len: 15; j_gene: TRBJ2-1; v_gene: TRBV12-3/TRBV12-4
CDR3aa: CASSYHYPTGDEQYF; len: 15; j_gene: TRBJ2-7; v_gene: TRBV6-5
CDR3aa: CASSSPGLAVPETQYF; len: 16; j_gene: TRBJ2-5; v_gene: TRBV6-6
CDR3aa: CASSPRRGFEYF; len: 12; j_gene: TRBJ2-3; v_gene: TRBV7-4
CDR3aa: CATSRGTANTEAFF; len: 14; j_gene: TRBJ1-1; v_gene: TRBV15
CDR3aa: CASSHLRETQYF; len: 12; j_gene: TRBJ2-5; v_gene: TRBV11-2
CDR3aa: CASSLSWVETQYF; len: 13; j_gene: TRBJ2-5; v_gene: TRBV11-2
CDR3aa: CSAGGDRGGQPQHF; len: 14; j_gene: TRBJ1-5; v_gene: TRBV20-1
CDR3aa: CASSYSDQGLWKETQYF; len: 17; j_gene: TRBJ2-5; v_gene: TRBV6-5
CDR3aa: CSARNSGKPQETQYF; len: 15; j_gene: TRBJ2-5; v_gene: TRBV20-1
CDR3aa: CASSESVTSGTPWTQYF; len: 17; j_gene: TRBJ2-5; v_gene: TRBV4-3
CDR3aa: CASSQRSTGELFF; len: 13; j_gene: TRBJ2-2; v_gene: TRBV7-9
CDR3aa: CSARDLVTSNEQFF; len: 14; j_gene: TRBJ2-1; v_gene: TRBV20-1
CDR3aa: CAISGPGTNTGELFF; len: 15; j_gene: TRBJ2-2; v_gene: TRBV10-3
CDR3aa: CSVVVDRENTEAFF; len: 14; j_gene: TRBJ1-1; v_gene: TRBV29-1
CDR3aa: CASSLRTSGTDTQYF; len: 15; j_gene: TRBJ2-3; v_gene: TRBV13
CDR3aa: CASSLLSAASTDTQYF; len: 16; j_gene: TRBJ2-3; v_gene: TRBV7-9
CDR3aa: CATSRDWHAPYEQYF; len: 15; j_gene: TRBJ2-7; v_gene: TRBV15